This entry describes one T cell receptor beta chain. Its antigen remains unknown. Different DNA sequences within this sample yield the same CDR3. The record originates from a study of graft-versus-host responses after intestinal transplantation. Here immunoSEQ multiplex PCR was the method, and the copy in TCRdb shows in-frame clones only, minus some. The sample consists of more than 100,000 clones, approximately 93% of them appearing once. The CDR3 has 14 residues. Germline V lookup: CDR1 SGHRS, CDR2 YFSETQ. Trimming removed 4 bases from V and 6 bases from J, with 16 bases in between. The material was unstimulated CD8+ T cells sorted from spleen or lymph node cells, obtained before intestinal transplant. The rearrangement uses TRBV5-1 and TRBJ1-2, with D possibly TRBD1 on 5 matching bases. The receptor comes from a human donor who received an intestinal transplant. The CDR3 DNA follows: TGCGCCAGCAGCATCGCCCAGGGAGGAGATGGCTACACCTTC. Amino acids: CASSIAQGGDGYTF.